The 20 T cell receptor beta chains reported below all come from one sample, sequenced in a study of blood T cell repertoires in COVID-19. The method was immunoSEQ multiplex PCR; TCRdb's version includes in-frame clones alone and lacks a portion of them. The sample includes over 150,000 clones, 84% of them seen just once. Sequencing was carried out using peripheral blood. These TCRs come from a human donor in a cohort sampled during active COVID-19.

This chain joins TRBV7-6 and TRBJ2-1; 10 bases map to TRBD1. The CDR3 extends over 15 amino acids. V shed 5 bases, J shed 4 bases, and the junction held 5 bases outside the gene matches. Looked up from germline, CDR1 is SGHVS and CDR2 is FNYEAQ. For the CDR3, the DNA is TGTGCCAGCAGCCCCGGGACAGGGGAATACAATGAGCAGTTCTTC. It is translated as CASSPGTGEYNEQFF.

The chain employs TRBV12-2 and TRBJ1-2; no DNA check was done on the table's D call, TRBD1. TRBV12-2 is assigned pseudogene status. The CDR3 has 16 residues. The CDR3 reads CASRLARPGLNYGYTF. The CDR3 nucleotides are TGTGCAAGTCGCTTAGCGAGGCCAGGGCTTAACTATGGCTACACCTTC.

The J gene is TRBJ2-3, the V gene TRBV6-5; 7 positions match TRBD2. Germline V gene data show CDR1 as MNHEY and CDR2 as SVGAGI. The CDR3 sequence is 15 residues long. V lost 2 bases and J lost 2; bases outside the gene matches: 4. The CDR3 DNA sequence: TGTGCCAGCAGTTACGGACTAGAGTCCACAGATACGCAGTATTTT. Translating it yields CASSYGLESTDTQYF.

This clone showed up just once. The CDR3 DNA sequence: TGTGCCAGCAGAAACCCCATTCGGGGGCAGTTCTTC. It is translated as CASRNPIRGQFF. This rearrangement joins TRBV6-6 to TRBJ2-1; D may be TRBD2 (5 bases). V was shortened by 6 bases and J by 12 bases, with 15 bases between the two germline ends. CDR3 length: 12 residues. CDR1 and CDR2 (germline): MNHNY, SVGAGI (reference sequence).

V and J are TRBV7-9 and TRBJ1-4; a possible D gene is TRBD1 (5 bases). Trimming pared 7 bases from V and 6 bases from J, leaving 15 bases between. This CDR3 is built from 14 residues. Germline V gives CDR1 SEHNR, CDR2 FQNEAQ (reference sequence). This chain's CDR3 is CASMKQVSDEKLFF. The CDR3, as DNA: TGTGCCAGCATGAAACAGGTCTCGGATGAAAAACTGTTTTTT.

V usage is TRBV7-6 and J usage is TRBJ1-5; D call uncertain. The V gene's germline CDR1 is SGHVS and CDR2 FNYEAQ. The CDR3 length is 15 residues. V was cut by 2 bases and J by 0 bases, with 8 bases left in between. The CDR3 nucleotides read TGTGCCAGCAGCTTATCGGAGAATAGCAATCAGCCCCAGCATTTT. Its translation: CASSLSENSNQPQHF.

The chain combines TRBV5-6 with TRBJ2-7, with D perhaps matching TRBD2 (6 bases). This CDR3 spans 12 amino acids. V was shortened by 4 bases and J by 6 bases, with 11 bases between the two germline ends. Germline V gene data show CDR1 as SGHDT and CDR2 as YYEEEE. Written as DNA, the CDR3 is TGTGCCAGCAGCCGGAGGGGTTCCGAGCAGTACTTC. Its translation is CASSRRGSEQYF.

The V gene is TRBV4-1, the J gene TRBJ2-7; possibly TRBD2 for D (5 bases). The germline V gene has CDR1 MGHRA and CDR2 YSYEKL. This CDR3 spans 15 amino acids. With 1 base removed from V and 0 bases from J, the gap between germline ends came to 10 bases. The CDR3 nucleotides read TGCGCCAGCAGCCAAGCGGCCGCGGGCTCCTACGAGCAGTACTTC. Its translation is CASSQAAAGSYEQYF.

This clone was seen a single time. The genes are TRBV28 and TRBJ1-2, with a tentative D call TRBD1 (5 bases). CDR1 MDHEN and CDR2 SYDVKM come from the germline V gene. The CDR3 runs 12 residues. Trimming removed 7 bases at V and 7 bases at J, with 13 bases between. The CDR3 DNA follows: TGTGCCAGCATTCGCCGAAGGGGTGGCTACACCTTC. Translated: CASIRRRGGYTF.

This clone has a single count. This chain uses TRBV29-1 with TRBJ1-6, with D possibly matching TRBD1 (5 bases). Germline CDR1 reads SQVTM; CDR2 reads ANQGSEA. The CDR3 loop spans 13 amino acids. V was shortened by 6 bases and J by 7 bases, with 13 bases between the two germline ends. As DNA, the CDR3 is TGCAGCGTCGCCCTCGGGGGAAATTCACCCCTCCACTTT. Translating it yields CSVALGGNSPLHF. The full variable domain, in which reference TRBV29-1 and TRBJ1-6 provide the parts outside the CDR3, is SAVISQKPSRDICQRGTSLTIQCQVDSQVTMMFWYRQQPGQSLTLIATANQGSEATYESGFVIDKFPISRPNLTFSTLTVSNMSPEDSSIYLCSVALGGNSPLHFGNGTRLTVT.

The V and J genes are TRBV5-4 and TRBJ2-3, with D possibly matching TRBD1 (5 bases). Looked up from germline, CDR1 is SGHNT and CDR2 is YYREEE (reference sequence). The CDR3 is made up of 14 amino acids. Between the trimmed V and J ends, which lost 4 bases and 0 bases, there was a span of 9 bases. This CDR3 reads CASSQGPSTDTQYF. The DNA for the CDR3 is TGTGCCAGCAGCCAGGGCCCTAGCACAGATACGCAGTATTTT.

The chain employs TRBV3-1 (or the pseudogene TRBV3-2) and TRBJ2-7; TRBD2 is a possible D gene (6 bases). The V end lost 1 base, the J end lost 6 bases, and 19 bases lay between the germline ends. The CDR3 loop spans 16 amino acids. CDR1 is LGHDT, CDR2 YNNKEL, per germline (reference sequence). CDR3 in DNA: TGTGCCAGCAGCCAAGGTTACGGGAGTAAAGGCGGCGAGCAGTACTTC. This sequence encodes CASSQGYGSKGGEQYF.

The rearrangement joins TRBV2 to TRBJ2-1, with D perhaps TRBD2 (5 bases). The CDR3 contains 13 residues. V lost 10 bases, J lost 5 bases, and 15 bases lay in between. The germline V gene encodes CDR1 SNHLY and CDR2 FYNNEI. The CDR3 here is CATAGGLNNEQFF. DNA for the CDR3: TGTGCCACAGCTGGAGGACTTAACAATGAGCAGTTCTTC.

The gene calls are TRBV19 and TRBJ1-1, with a tentative D call TRBD1 (6 bases). With 3 bases removed from V and 4 bases from J, the gap between germline ends came to 21 bases. The CDR3 spans 17 residues. Per the germline V gene, CDR1 is LNHDA and CDR2 is SQIVND (reference sequence). The DNA of the CDR3 is TGTGCCAGTAGTATCCGAGCCTTCGGACAGCCTGGCACTGAAGCTTTCTTT. Protein sequence: CASSIRAFGQPGTEAFF.

V is TRBV28 and J is TRBJ1-1; no clear D gene. The CDR3 runs to 14 residues. V lost 3 bases to trimming and J lost 0 bases, with 8 bases between them. The V gene's germline CDR1 is MDHEN and CDR2 SYDVKM. As DNA, the CDR3 is TGTGCCAGCAGTTTTCAAACAGTGAACACTGAAGCTTTCTTT. Translation: CASSFQTVNTEAFF.

This chain joins TRBV7-9 and TRBJ2-7; 10 bases map to TRBD1. The germline V gene has CDR1 SEHNR and CDR2 FQNEAQ (reference sequence). The CDR3 totals 13 residues. The junction had 4 bases not matched to a gene; V was cut back by 6 bases and J by 5 bases. The CDR3 DNA reads TGTGCCAGCAGATCCGGGACAGGGGACGAGCAGTACTTC. It encodes CASRSGTGDEQYF.

The chain has TRBV6-5 and TRBJ1-2; tentatively, D is TRBD1 (6 bases). The CDR3 extends over 14 amino acids. Germline loops: CDR1 MNHEY, CDR2 SVGAGI. V lost 5 bases and J 0 bases, leaving 10 bases between the germline ends. This CDR3 reads CASSPTGANYGYTF. CDR3 nucleotides: TGTGCCAGCAGTCCGACAGGTGCTAACTATGGCTACACCTTC.

This clone was recorded a few times. The rearrangement uses TRBV27 and TRBJ1-5, with D uncertain. The CDR3 length is 15 residues. The V gene's germline CDR1 is MNHEY and CDR2 SMNVEV (reference sequence). The V end was cut by 5 bases, the J end by 6 bases, with 17 bases between. This CDR3 reads CASSPTPVHGQPQHF. CDR3 DNA: TGTGCCAGCAGTCCGACTCCAGTCCATGGTCAGCCCCAGCATTTT.

This clone has a single count. CDR3 bases: TGTGCCAGCAACCACCATGGGGGCAAAGATTCACCCCTCCACTTT. Amino acid sequence: CASNHHGGKDSPLHF. The chain has TRBV21-1 and TRBJ1-6; the table's D call, TRBD1, has no DNA check behind it. TRBV21-1 counts as a pseudogene. The CDR3 runs to 15 residues.

As DNA, the CDR3 is TGCGCCAGCAGCTTGGAGGGAGGTCTGGGTGAGCAGTTCTTC. This encodes CASSLEGGLGEQFF. This chain joins TRBV5-1 and TRBJ2-1; TRBD2 is a possible D gene (6 bases). Trimming shortened V by 0 bases and J by 9 bases, and 13 bases separated the two germline ends. The germline V gene encodes CDR1 SGHRS and CDR2 YFSETQ. The CDR3 runs to 14 residues.